Below, 8 T cell receptor beta chains from the same sample are listed, as sequenced in a study of spatial heterogeneity in lung cancer. Which antigens these TCRs recognize remains unknown. Noted time point: sample taken at primary tumor resection. Overall study results and limits: Mutation tallies in tumors tracked expanded intratumoral alpha and beta TCR counts.

TCRdb itself ran the 5' RACE reads through MiXCR, one entry per CDR3 protein. This table has approximately 4,900 distinct CDR3 sequences, about 28% appearing once. The material was lung tumor tissue, obtained at surgery. Receptors originate from a male donor with early-stage non-small cell lung cancer.

The chain is built from TRBV13 and TRBJ1-6; perhaps TRBD1 as D (6 bases). The CDR3 runs 19 residues. Germline V gene lookup returns CDR1 PRHDT and CDR2 FYEKMQ (reference sequence). Trimming took 2 bases from V and 0 from J, leaving 17 bases between them. The CDR3 loop is CASSLRKGGGSSYNSPLHF. The DNA for the CDR3 is TGTGCCAGCAGCTTAAGAAAGGGAGGGGGTAGCTCCTATAATTCACCCCTCCACTTT. Combining the CDR3 with reference TRBV13 and TRBJ1-6 gives the whole variable domain AAGVIQSPRHLIKEKRETATLKCYPIPRHDTVYWYQQGPGQDPQFLISFYEKMQSDKGSIPDRFSAQQFSDYHSELNMSSLELGDSALYFCASSLRKGGGSSYNSPLHFGNGTRLTVT.

By sample fraction, this clonotype is medium-sized. The chain employs TRBV30 and TRBJ1-1; weak D call: TRBD1 (6 bases). Germline values: CDR1 GTSNPN, CDR2 SVGIG (reference sequence). This CDR3 comprises 13 residues. Trimming cost V 1 base and J 4 bases, with 10 bases left between them. This CDR3 is CAWSAGARTEAFF. The CDR3 coding sequence is TGTGCCTGGAGTGCGGGGGCTCGCACTGAAGCTTTCTTT.

This clonotype ranks as medium-sized (0.01 to 0.1%). The chain recombines TRBV5-1 with TRBJ2-5; TRBD1 matches at 9 bases. This CDR3 region has 14 residues. J gave up 5 bases and V 5 bases, and 7 bases lay outside the gene matches. Germline V gene data show CDR1 as SGHRS and CDR2 as YFSETQ. This CDR3 reads CASSMGQGEETQYF. Here the CDR3 DNA reads TGCGCCAGCAGTATGGGACAGGGTGAGGAGACCCAGTACTTC.

By share, this clonotype ranks as medium-sized. The chain combines TRBV2 with TRBJ2-7; 8 bases are shared with TRBD1. Unmatched junction bases numbered 7, after V lost 2 bases and J lost 1 base. This CDR3 is 16 amino acids long. Germline CDR1 is SNHLY and CDR2 is FYNNEI. The CDR3 nucleotides read TGTGCCAGCAGTGAATGGTACGGACAGGGTTCCTACGAGCAGTACTTC. It specifies CASSEWYGQGSYEQYF. The full variable domain, in which reference TRBV2 and TRBJ2-7 provide the parts outside the CDR3, is EPEVTQTPSHQVTQMGQEVILRCVPISNHLYFYWYRQILGQKVEFLVSFYNNEISEKSEIFDDQFSVERPDGSNFTLKIRSTKLEDSAMYFCASSEWYGQGSYEQYFGPGTRLTVT.

Sample share makes this clonotype medium-sized (0.01 to 0.1%). This chain links TRBV2 with TRBJ2-7; weak D call: TRBD2 (5 bases). CDR1 and CDR2 from the germline V gene are SNHLY and FYNNEI. The CDR3 has 13 amino acids. V shed 4 bases and J shed 7 bases, with 14 bases lying between them. This CDR3 is CASSVLFEGEQYF. CDR3 bases: TGTGCCAGCAGTGTCCTCTTTGAGGGAGAGCAGTACTTC. Combining the CDR3 with reference TRBV2 and TRBJ2-7 gives the whole variable domain EPEVTQTPSHQVTQMGQEVILRCVPISNHLYFYWYRQILGQKVEFLVSFYNNEISEKSEIFDDQFSVERPDGSNFTLKIRSTKLEDSAMYFCASSVLFEGEQYFGPGTRLTVT.

In its sample, this clonotype ranks as medium-sized (0.01 to 0.1%). The chain is built from TRBV5-1 and TRBJ2-2; the match to TRBD1 covers 9 bases. CDR1 is SGHRS, CDR2 YFSETQ, per germline. Losses at the gene ends were 4 bases for V and 3 bases for J; bases not matched to a gene: 7. The CDR3 runs 16 residues. The CDR3: CASSNGGQGYTGELFF. DNA for the CDR3: TGCGCCAGCAGCAACGGAGGACAGGGGTACACCGGGGAGCTGTTTTTT.

Relative to its sample, this clonotype is medium-sized. The V gene is TRBV7-9, the J gene TRBJ2-7; a weak D match, TRBD1 (5 bases). Germline CDR1 reads SEHNR; CDR2 reads FQNEAQ (reference sequence). This CDR3 comprises 14 residues. Trimming removed 5 bases from V and 0 bases from J, with 11 bases in between. DNA of the CDR3: TGTGCCAGCAGCCCGCAGGGTAGCTCCTACGAGCAGTACTTC. Its translation is CASSPQGSSYEQYF.

Ten or more counts support this clonotype. The V call is TRBV5-1, the J call TRBJ2-5; D is uncertain. Trimming left V 4 bases short and J 1 base short, with 11 bases between. CDR1 is SGHRS and CDR2 is YFSETQ in the germline V gene. The CDR3 runs 14 residues. CDR3 coding DNA: TGCGCCAGCAGCCCTGGAGCGACCCAAGAGACCCAGTACTTC. Protein product: CASSPGATQETQYF.